Below, one T cell receptor beta chain is given with its context. Antigen unknown. With a J-beta primer mix and a sample-barcoded 5' primer, a second PCR ran about 7 to 11 cycles. A single record per CDR3 protein comes from TCRdb applying MiXCR to the 5' RACE reads. The table records some 900,000 distinct CDR3 sequences, around 48% of them present only once. V was clipped by 7 bases and J by 0 bases, with 10 bases between them. The CDR3 covers 13 residues. The sample comes from a study of blood T cells in healthy people across ages. On the study more broadly: About one barcoded beta molecule per two T cells was captured by template switching. Study-level findings and limits: The unsorted PBMCs prevented any conclusive comparison of naive versus antigen-experienced cells. Diversity of TCR beta per million T cells declined in a roughly linear way with age.

The specimen sequenced was blood. The clonotype was recovered from a man aged 25-45 years in good health. V usage is TRBV12-3 or TRBV12-4 and J usage is TRBJ2-7; D not certain. The CDR3 sequence is CASKGGLSYEQYF. Here the CDR3 DNA reads TGTGCCAGCAAGGGCGGCCTCTCCTACGAGCAGTACTTC.